This is a list of T cell receptor beta chains from one sample in a study of Tregs in tolerant kidney transplant recipients. The assay was immunoSEQ multiplex PCR, and TCRdb's table has in-frame clones only and misses some. The table shows some 110,000 clones, with 92% occurring only once. The sequencing input was CD4+ T cells from blood. All receptors come from a human donor in good health. Each CDR3 is given with its conserved first and last residue. Rows give clone size only sometimes, using once, few, many, or a class for an expanded clone.

NA,TRBV18,CASSPTVSGGHVYGYTF
NA,TRBV10-1,CASSRDRDNSPLHF
NA,TRBV2,CASRAVSSGANVLTF
NA,TRBV25-1,CASSPRTALNTEAFF
few,TRBV29-1,CSVVQGWTEAFF
once,TRBV30,CAWSVRPGTSGRARHTQYF
once,TRBV27,CASLKGVGTGWNEQFF
NA,TRBV5-1,CASSPGLRDGDTQYF
NA,TRBV19,CASSAPGLTGGYTF
NA,TRBV15,CATSRRRTSGYNEQFF
NA,TRBV6-1,CASIASANYGYTF
NA,TRBV9,CASSSSGSRSYEQYF
NA,TRBV5-1,CASSPPQTGGRETQYF
once,TRBV19,CASGTLRGGNQPQHF
NA,TRBV11-2,CASSLVRNTEAFF
NA,TRBV7-6,CASSSDWNTEAFF
few,TRBV7-2,CASSRGSGGADTQYF
NA,TRBV18,CASSPGSSRETQYF
once,TRBV19,CASSIGGTSGRTSRELFF
NA,TRBV30,CAWSGGDAQPQHF
NA,TRBV5-4,CASSPPWHTNTGELFF
NA,TRBV7-6,CASSPAGPTGNTIYF
NA,TRBV7-9,CASSLGSGNHNEQFF
NA,TRBV10-2,CASSEYGGFGQPQHF
once,TRBV9,CASSVRPSQNSYEQYF
NA,TRBV27,CASRIGQFSTDTQYF
NA,TRBV25-1,CASSEYGAASVYNEQFF
NA,TRBV7-3,CASSLDSAAEQYF
NA,TRBV6-1,CASVVRLEDGYTF
few,TRBV18,CASSRGDSYGYTF
NA,TRBV6-1,CASSERKTVYGYTF
NA,TRBV5-1,CASSLSGDTEAFF
NA,TRBV18,CASSPETGNSGNTIYF
NA,TRBV19,CASKRDGTDTQYF